This TCR beta chain is drawn from a study of cytomegalovirus exposure and HLA in healthy donors. PCR amplification relied on 60 Vbeta primers (plus 13 Jbeta primers). Clones were sequenced by immunoSEQ multiplex PCR, and TCRdb holds only the in-frame ones, with some missing. The table lists about 150,000 clones, 64% of them singletons. This clone was detected once. CDR1 and CDR2 (germline): MDHEN, SYDVKM. The CDR3 length is 14 residues. The junction had 7 bases not matched to a gene; V was cut back by 6 bases and J by 5 bases. The rearrangement uses TRBV28 and TRBJ2-5; 9 bases agree with TRBD1. Sequencing used PBMCs. This sequence was found in a woman aged 25 to 39 in good health and CMV-seropositive. Written as DNA, the CDR3 is TGTGCCAGCAGAGGGGGGACAGGGCGGGAGACCCAGTACTTC. Its protein product is CASRGGTGRETQYF.